The 25 T cell receptor beta chains below were found in one sample sequenced in a study of CD8 T cells in ankylosing spondylitis. MiXCR, applied by TCRdb to the 5' RACE reads, yields one record per CDR3 protein. This sample yields about 90,000 distinct CDR3 sequences, of which 27% are seen a single time; around 56% belongs to the top ten. The specimen was blood, either unsorted or a sorted T cell fraction (not recorded which). Receptors were obtained from a male donor with ankylosing spondylitis or in good health (not recorded which).

This clonotype was seen once. The CDR3 sequence is CASTNVGNTEAFF. The CDR3 nucleotides are TGTGCCAGCACCAATGTGGGGAACACTGAAGCTTTCTTT. The chain has TRBV7-9 and TRBJ1-1; no firm D call. The V and J ends lost 7 bases and 1 base respectively, with 10 bases between them. The CDR3 has 13 amino acids. The germline V gene encodes CDR1 SEHNR and CDR2 FQNEAQ (reference sequence).

This chain connects TRBV24-1 to TRBJ2-7; a possible D gene is TRBD2 (6 bases). This CDR3 contains 16 residues. Trimming took off 4 bases at V and 4 bases at J, with 19 bases between the two ends. Germline V gene lookup returns CDR1 KGHDR and CDR2 SFDVKD. In nucleotides, the CDR3 is TGTGCCACCAGTGACCCGGGACTCCCGACCGATTACGAGCAGTACGTC. Translating gives CATSDPGLPTDYEQYV.

The rearrangement uses TRBV5-1 and TRBJ2-2; 12 nucleotides match TRBD2. The CDR3 contains 18 residues. Germline V lookup: CDR1 SGHRS, CDR2 YFSETQ. The J segment lost 0 bases and the V segment lost 4 bases, leaving 7 bases of the junction unmatched. CDR3 region: CASSHLRLAGANTGELFF. The CDR3 DNA reads TGCGCCAGCAGCCACCTCCGACTAGCGGGGGCGAACACCGGGGAGCTGTTTTTT.

CDR3 nucleotides: TGCAGTCCAGGCGGGGGGGCCAATGAGCAGTTCTTC. Its translation is CSPGGGANEQFF. The chain couples TRBV20-1 to TRBJ2-1, with 9 bases lining up with TRBD2. Germline trimming cut 8 bases from V and 6 bases from J; bases unmatched to any gene: 5. Germline V CDR1 and CDR2: DFQATT, SNEGSKA (reference sequence). The CDR3 spans 12 residues.

This clonotype was detected ten times or more. The chain uses TRBV12-3 or TRBV12-4 and TRBJ2-7; 9 positions agree with TRBD1. V shed 5 bases, J shed 2 bases, and the junction held 1 base outside the gene matches. The CDR3 is made up of 13 amino acids. The CDR3 DNA is TGTGCCAGCAGTCGACAGGGGGCCTACGAGCAGTACGTC. Amino acid sequence: CASSRQGAYEQYV.

The chain couples TRBV5-1 to TRBJ2-7; 9 bases are a match to TRBD1. Germline values: CDR1 SGHRS, CDR2 YFSETQ. V lost 0 bases, J lost 1 base, and 5 bases stayed unmatched. This CDR3 is built from 16 residues. The CDR3 is CASSLGGTGSSYEQYF. The CDR3 region has the DNA TGCGCCAGCAGCTTGGGTGGGACAGGGTCTTCCTACGAGCAGTACTTC.

The rearrangement links TRBV24-1 to TRBJ1-1; D is unresolved. This CDR3 has 17 amino acids. Trimming cost V 5 bases and J 0 bases, with 18 bases left between them. The germline V gene has CDR1 KGHDR and CDR2 SFDVKD. The CDR3 reads CATSGVHGAVMNTEAFF. In DNA, the CDR3 is TGTGCCACCAGTGGGGTTCACGGTGCCGTTATGAACACTGAAGCTTTCTTT.

This clonotype was seen a handful of times. The chain carries TRBV5-1 and TRBJ1-4, with 9 bases that match TRBD1. Germline V CDR1 and CDR2: SGHRS, YFSETQ. This CDR3 contains 14 residues. V trimming: 0 bases; J trimming: 8 bases; junction bases outside the gene matches: 2. The CDR3 coding sequence is TGCGCCAGCAGCTTGGACAGGGGGCGAGAAAAACTGTTTTTT. It yields the protein CASSLDRGREKLFF.

The V and J genes are TRBV5-1 and TRBJ2-3; 7 bases line up with TRBD2. Germline V lookup: CDR1 SGHRS, CDR2 YFSETQ. CDR3 size: 17 residues. V gave up 3 bases and J gave up 0 bases; unmatched junction bases: 10. CDR3 sequence: CASSSSYGRGSTDTQYF. The DNA of the CDR3 is TGCGCCAGCAGCTCCTCCTATGGGCGGGGGAGCACAGATACGCAGTATTTT.

The gene calls are TRBV5-1 and TRBJ1-5, with D unresolved. The V and J ends lost 3 bases and 4 bases respectively, with 11 bases between them. The CDR3 extends over 14 amino acids. Germline V lookup: CDR1 SGHRS, CDR2 YFSETQ. CDR3 coding DNA: TGCGCCAGCAGCTCCCCCTCGAAGAATCAGCCCCAGCATTTT. Translated: CASSSPSKNQPQHF.

The table lists this clonotype with a few counts. The J gene is TRBJ1-4, the V gene TRBV7-2; D remains ambiguous. Trimming took 1 base from V and 8 from J, leaving 8 bases between them. There are 13 residues in the CDR3. Per the germline V gene, CDR1 is SGHTA and CDR2 is FQGNSA. The CDR3 loop reads CASSLGPREKLFF. CDR3 sequence (DNA): TGTGCCAGCAGCTTAGGACCTCGGGAAAAACTGTTTTTT.

This clonotype was detected a few times. The gene calls are TRBV19 and TRBJ2-5, with 11 bases that match TRBD2. Per the germline V gene, CDR1 is LNHDA and CDR2 is SQIVND (reference sequence). V was pared by 1 base and J by 4 bases, with 5 bases of the junction left unmatched. The CDR3 is made up of 16 amino acids. CDR3 region: CASSIGRLAGLETQYF. In nucleotides, the CDR3 is TGTGCCAGTAGTATAGGGAGACTAGCGGGGCTAGAGACCCAGTACTTC.

This chain connects TRBV24-1 to TRBJ2-1, with TRBD1 matching over 9 bases. The CDR3 contains 15 residues. The trim removed 1 base at V and 8 bases at J, leaving 5 bases unmatched. Germline values: CDR1 KGHDR, CDR2 SFDVKD. The CDR3 reads CATSDFRTGEDEQFF. The CDR3 nucleotides read TGTGCCACCAGTGATTTCCGGACAGGGGAGGATGAGCAGTTCTTC.

This clonotype was counted ten times or more. CDR3 sequence reads: CSNQPQHF. CDR3 DNA sequence: TGTAGCAATCAGCCCCAGCATTTT. The chain combines TRBV15 with TRBJ1-5; D is ambiguous. The germline V gene has CDR1 LNHNV and CDR2 YYDKDF (reference sequence). The length of the CDR3 is 8 residues.

The table lists this clonotype with a few counts. CDR3 residues: CASSFASNTEAFF. The DNA of the CDR3 is TGTGCCAGCAGTTTTGCATCGAACACTGAAGCTTTCTTT. The chain employs TRBV12-3 or TRBV12-4 and TRBJ1-1; D gene uncertain. Trimming pared 3 bases from V and 1 base from J, leaving 6 bases between. The length of the CDR3 is 13 residues.

This clonotype appeared many times. The genes are TRBV7-2 and TRBJ1-3, with a possible D match to TRBD1 (5 bases). V was cut by 3 bases and J by 0 bases, with 18 bases left in between. The germline V gene encodes CDR1 SGHTA and CDR2 FQGNSA. There are 18 residues in the CDR3. In DNA form, the CDR3 reads TGTGCCAGCAGCTTGGCCCGGTTGGGACGGGACTCTGGAAACACCATATATTTT. Translation gives CASSLARLGRDSGNTIYF.

This clonotype was found many times. The rearrangement links TRBV29-1 to TRBJ2-4; tentatively, D is TRBD2 (6 bases). The length of the CDR3 is 13 residues. Trimming removed 7 bases from V and 3 bases from J, with 13 bases in between. The germline V gene encodes CDR1 SQVTM and CDR2 ANQGSEA. The CDR3 region is CSGGEVDKNIQYF. The CDR3 nucleotides are TGCAGCGGTGGGGAGGTTGACAAAAACATTCAGTACTTC.

The chain carries TRBV7-9 and TRBJ2-1; 9 bases match TRBD2. The trim removed 1 base at V and 8 bases at J, leaving 3 bases unmatched. Germline V gene lookup returns CDR1 SEHNR and CDR2 FQNEAQ (reference sequence). The CDR3 is 14 residues long. CDR3 nucleotides: TGTGCCAGCAGCTTAGGGCTAGCGGGATATGAGCAGTTCTTC. Amino acids: CASSLGLAGYEQFF.

This clonotype was observed a few times. The rearrangement uses TRBV27 and TRBJ1-6; D ambiguous. Trimming left V 2 bases short and J 7 bases short, with 15 bases between. CDR1 is MNHEY and CDR2 is SMNVEV in the germline V gene (reference sequence). The CDR3 length is 16 residues. In nucleotides, the CDR3 is TGTGCCAGCAGTTTAATGGTCGGAGGGTACAATTCACCCCTCCACTTT. Translating gives CASSLMVGGYNSPLHF.

This clonotype was recorded a few times. This chain links TRBV20-1 with TRBJ2-1; TRBD1 matches at 9 bases. The CDR3 sequence is 15 residues long. Unmatched junction bases numbered 5, after V lost 5 bases and J lost 0 bases. CDR1 and CDR2 from the germline V gene are DFQATT and SNEGSKA (reference sequence). This chain's CDR3 is CSARDRASSYNEQFF. DNA for the CDR3: TGCAGTGCTCGGGACAGGGCAAGCTCCTACAATGAGCAGTTCTTC.

This clonotype has at least ten counts. The rearrangement uses TRBV18 and TRBJ2-5; 9 bases map to TRBD1. The CDR3 totals 14 residues. Germline values: CDR1 KGHSH, CDR2 LQKENI. Trimming at V came to 4 bases and at J to 5 bases, leaving 5 bases not matched to a gene. For the CDR3, the DNA is TGTGCCAGCTCACAGGACAGGGGCGACGAGACCCAGTACTTC. This codes for CASSQDRGDETQYF.

The rearrangement links TRBV20-1 to TRBJ2-1, with TRBD2 matching 8 bases. Germline V gene sequence: CDR1 DFQATT, CDR2 SNEGSKA (reference sequence). This CDR3 region has 15 residues. V lost 4 bases, J lost 2 bases, and 7 bases stayed unmatched. CDR3: CSAIWVSGAYNEQFF. CDR3 bases: TGCAGTGCTATCTGGGTTAGCGGGGCCTACAATGAGCAGTTCTTC.

The table lists this clonotype with a count of one. This rearrangement joins TRBV6-6 to TRBJ1-2, with D perhaps matching TRBD1 (5 bases). V was pared by 2 bases and J by 8 bases, with 12 bases between. The CDR3 is 13 residues long. CDR1 and CDR2 (germline): MNHNY, SVGAGI (reference sequence). The CDR3 DNA follows: TGTGCCAGCAGTTACACCAGGGACGGGGGCTACACCTTC. It yields the protein CASSYTRDGGYTF.

A few counts support this clonotype. The chain joins TRBV5-1 to TRBJ1-1; a possible D gene is TRBD1 (6 bases). CDR1 SGHRS and CDR2 YFSETQ come from the germline V gene. There are 12 residues in the CDR3. Trimming stripped 2 bases from V and 5 bases from J, with 7 bases between. As DNA, the CDR3 is TGCGCCAGCAGCTTTCAGGGGACTGAAGCTTTCTTT. Translated: CASSFQGTEAFF.

This chain joins TRBV20-1 and TRBJ2-3; 14 nucleotides agree with TRBD2. The CDR3 has 15 residues. V gave up 2 bases and J gave up 4 bases; unmatched junction bases: 2. Looked up from germline, CDR1 is DFQATT and CDR2 is SNEGSKA (reference sequence). Here the CDR3 DNA reads TGCAGTGCTAGACGACTAGCGGGAGGGCCAGATACGCAGTATTTT. It yields the protein CSARRLAGGPDTQYF.